The 18 T cell receptor beta chains below come from one sample, sequenced in a study of early T cells in non-severe SARS-CoV-2 infection. TCRdb itself ran the 5' RACE reads through MiXCR, one entry per CDR3 protein. The table lists over 45,000 distinct CDR3 sequences, about 16% of them singletons, with over 4% in the top ten. This sample comprised whole blood, obtained at baseline. The source of these receptors is an adult who was a healthcare worker with PCR-confirmed SARS-CoV-2 infection or an uninfected control (not recorded which).

Many counts were recorded for this clonotype. This chain links TRBV28 with TRBJ1-1, with TRBD1 identical over 10 bases. The CDR3 length is 16 residues. In germline, CDR1 is MDHEN, CDR2 SYDVKM. The V segment lost 5 bases and the J segment 5 bases; nucleotides outside the gene matches: 11. DNA of the CDR3: TGTGCCAGCAGTACCCTGACAGGGGGCGCACGGACTGAAGCTTTCTTT. It encodes CASSTLTGGARTEAFF.

In its sample, this clonotype was seen many times. The chain has TRBV28 and TRBJ1-1; no reliable D call. CDR3 length equals 10 residues. The germline CDR1 and CDR2 sequences are MDHEN and SYDVKM. V lost 2 bases, J lost 7 bases, and 2 bases lay in between. The DNA of the CDR3 is TGTGCCAGCAGTTTAGGTGAAGCTTTCTTT. This translates into CASSLGEAFF.

This clonotype occurred many times. The chain has TRBV7-8 and TRBJ2-1; 8 positions match TRBD2. The J segment lost 2 bases and the V segment lost 5 bases, leaving 5 bases of the junction unmatched. This CDR3 is 15 amino acids long. Looked up from germline, CDR1 is SGHVS and CDR2 is FQNEAQ. The chain's CDR3 is CASSLSGGTYNEQFF. Here the CDR3 DNA reads TGTGCCAGCAGCCTCAGCGGGGGCACCTACAATGAGCAGTTCTTC.

This chain joins TRBV29-1 and TRBJ2-1; D not resolved. The CDR3 length is 14 residues. V lost 5 bases and J lost 9, with 20 bases in between. Germline V CDR1 and CDR2: SQVTM, ANQGSEA. The CDR3 nucleotides are TGCAGCGTTTGGGATAGTGGGGTCGTCGGTGAGCAGTTCTTC. It specifies CSVWDSGVVGEQFF.

This clonotype was observed at least ten times. The chain couples TRBV5-6 to TRBJ1-1; D gene unclear. Germline V lookup: CDR1 SGHDT, CDR2 YYEEEE. The CDR3 runs to 13 residues. The germline V and J ends were trimmed by 1 base and 8 bases, with 12 bases remaining between them. CDR3 protein: CASSLSRESEAFF. CDR3 bases: TGTGCCAGCAGCTTGAGTCGGGAATCAGAAGCTTTCTTT.

The sample holds many counts of this clonotype. The chain combines TRBV19 with TRBJ2-1; D is perhaps TRBD2 (5 bases). The V end lost 2 bases, the J end lost 0 bases, and 14 bases lay between the germline ends. This CDR3 has 17 residues. Germline CDR1 is LNHDA and CDR2 is SQIVND (reference sequence). CDR3 coding DNA: TGTGCCAGTAGTATAAATCCGGGAATGAGCTCCTACAATGAGCAGTTCTTC. Translating gives CASSINPGMSSYNEQFF. The complete variable domain, with remaining parts taken from reference TRBV19 and TRBJ2-1, reads DGGITQSPKYLFRKEGQNVTLSCEQNLNHDAMYWYRQDPGQGLRLIYYSQIVNDFQKGDIAEGYSVSREKKESFPLTVTSAQKNPTAFYLCASSINPGMSSYNEQFFGPGTRLTVL.

The chain is built from TRBV3-1 and TRBJ2-7; the D is unclear. The V gene lost 0 bases and the J gene lost 1 base, with 7 bases spanning the gap. This CDR3 has 14 residues. Germline V gene data show CDR1 as LGHDT and CDR2 as YNNKEL (reference sequence). CDR3 in amino acids: CASSQELPSYEQYF. The CDR3 region has the DNA TGTGCCAGCAGCCAAGAGCTGCCATCCTACGAGCAGTACTTC.

V gene TRBV20-1 combines with J gene TRBJ2-7; unclear D gene. The V gene's germline CDR1 is DFQATT and CDR2 SNEGSKA (reference sequence). V shed 3 bases and J shed 5 bases, with 8 bases lying between them. The CDR3 extends over 11 amino acids. CDR3 DNA sequence: TGCAGTGCTAGGAATGTGGACGAGCAGTACTTC. Translated, it gives CSARNVDEQYF.

This clonotype was detected only a few times. This chain connects TRBV7-3 to TRBJ2-3; D is unresolved. The CDR3 contains 14 residues. V lost 5 bases and J 3 bases, leaving 12 bases between the germline ends. The germline CDR1 and CDR2 sequences are SGHTA and FQGTGA. CDR3 protein: CASSPQMSTDTQYF. CDR3 nucleotides: TGTGCCAGCAGCCCACAAATGAGTACAGATACGCAGTATTTT.

This clonotype occurred a few times. The chain recombines TRBV11-2 with TRBJ2-7; D is unclear. Trimming removed 2 bases at V and 0 bases at J, with 5 bases between. CDR3 length: 13 residues. Germline CDR1 reads SGHAT; CDR2 reads FQNNGV. CDR3 in amino acids: CASSLSVSYEQYF. The CDR3 nucleotides read TGTGCCAGCAGCTTAAGTGTCTCCTACGAGCAGTACTTC. The variable domain in full, completed from reference TRBV11-2 and TRBJ2-7, reads EAGVAQSPRYKIIEKRQSVAFWCNPISGHATLYWYQQILGQGPKLLIQFQNNGVVDDSQLPKDRFSAERLKGVDSTLKIQPAKLEDSAVYLCASSLSVSYEQYFGPGTRLTVT.

The genes are TRBV5-1 and TRBJ2-1; D tentatively fits TRBD1 or TRBD2 (5 bases each). Trimming left V 0 bases short and J 6 bases short, with 10 bases between. CDR1 and CDR2 from the germline V gene are SGHRS and YFSETQ. The CDR3 loop spans 14 amino acids. In DNA, the CDR3 is TGCGCCAGCAGCTTGGGACCCGGGGCCAATGAGCAGTTCTTC. It specifies CASSLGPGANEQFF.

V gene TRBV5-1 combines with J gene TRBJ1-2; D gene uncertain. Germline V gene sequence: CDR1 SGHRS, CDR2 YFSETQ. The CDR3 runs to 15 residues. Trimming pared 4 bases from V and 0 bases from J, leaving 13 bases between. CDR3 residues: CASSAWTAANYGYTF. Written as DNA, the CDR3 is TGCGCCAGCAGCGCATGGACGGCAGCTAACTATGGCTACACCTTC.

This clonotype has at least ten counts. This chain joins TRBV2 and TRBJ2-3, with TRBD2 identical over 8 bases. Trimming at V came to 6 bases and at J to 7 bases, leaving 9 bases not matched to a gene. Germline CDR1 is SNHLY and CDR2 is FYNNEI. The CDR3 loop spans 14 amino acids. CDR3 bases: TGTGCCAGCAGCCTGGCGGGGGGCTCCCATACGCAGTATTTT. This encodes CASSLAGGSHTQYF.

V is TRBV2 and J is TRBJ1-2; a possible D gene is TRBD1 (6 bases). CDR1 is SNHLY and CDR2 is FYNNEI in the germline V gene. V dropped 6 bases and J dropped 6 bases, with 20 bases sitting between them. This CDR3 has 15 residues. The CDR3 DNA sequence: TGTGCCAGCAGATCGACAGGTATCAGATCAGATGGCTACACCTTC. Its translation: CASRSTGIRSDGYTF.

The sample holds a few counts of this clonotype. The rearrangement links TRBV5-1 to TRBJ2-3; 7 bases agree with TRBD2. V was pared by 2 bases and J by 4 bases, with 7 bases of the junction left unmatched. Germline V gene sequence: CDR1 SGHRS, CDR2 YFSETQ. This CDR3 has 15 amino acids. CDR3: CASSFSGTKADTQYF. In DNA form, the CDR3 reads TGCGCCAGCAGCTTCAGTGGGACTAAGGCAGATACGCAGTATTTT.

By sample share, this clonotype is medium-sized. The chain employs TRBV3-1 and TRBJ2-5; 8 nucleotides match TRBD1. Per the germline V gene, CDR1 is LGHDT and CDR2 is YNNKEL (reference sequence). The CDR3 sequence is 15 residues long. The V segment lost 4 bases and the J segment 5 bases; nucleotides outside the gene matches: 9. The CDR3 loop reads CASSPGPGGKETQYF. Here the CDR3 DNA reads TGTGCCAGCAGCCCCGGGCCAGGGGGCAAGGAGACCCAGTACTTC.

This clonotype was recorded at least ten times. V gene TRBV7-9 combines with J gene TRBJ1-5; no clear D. Germline V gene sequence: CDR1 SEHNR, CDR2 FQNEAQ (reference sequence). The CDR3 is 13 amino acids. Trimming removed 1 base at V and 4 bases at J, with 5 bases between. CDR3 region: CASSLDGNQPQHF. The CDR3 DNA reads TGTGCCAGCAGCTTAGACGGGAATCAGCCCCAGCATTTT.

The gene calls are TRBV2 and TRBJ1-1; D not certain. Trimming removed 7 bases from V and 5 bases from J, with 11 bases in between. The CDR3 runs to 12 residues. Germline values: CDR1 SNHLY, CDR2 FYNNEI. CDR3 in amino acids: CASIEGWTEAFF. Written as DNA, the CDR3 is TGTGCCAGCATAGAGGGCTGGACTGAAGCTTTCTTT.